In its sample, the clone carrying this T cell receptor (beta chain) was seen many times. Its antigen is undetermined. This entry belongs to a study of CD8 T cells in ankylosing spondylitis. Quantitative 5'-RACE with molecular barcodes generated TCR beta libraries. TCRdb ran MiXCR on the 5' RACE reads and lists one entry per CDR3 protein. The sample yields around 32,000 distinct CDR3 sequences, around 6.7% seen once. The germline V gene has CDR1 SQVTM and CDR2 ANQGSEA. The CDR3 loop spans 14 amino acids. V was pared by 5 bases and J by 5 bases, with 7 bases of the junction left unmatched. Study observations and caveats: Disease-linked clones were CD8+ and relatively rare in peripheral blood. Seemingly distinctive of ankylosing spondylitis blood was a TCR beta motif formed by eight highly homologous variants. As reported, disease-linked clones showed significant enrichment in matched ankylosing spondylitis synovial fluid.

The source of this sequence is a male donor with ankylosing spondylitis or in good health (not recorded which). The sequenced sample consisted of blood, either unsorted or a sorted T cell fraction (not recorded which). The V gene is TRBV29-1, the J gene TRBJ2-2, with 8 bases identical to TRBD2. The CDR3 reads CSVQAGVPTGELFF. In DNA form, the CDR3 reads TGCAGCGTTCAAGCGGGAGTCCCGACCGGGGAGCTGTTTTTT.